One and the same sample provided the 10 T cell receptor beta chains below, sequenced in a study of T cells expressing NK-cell markers. TCRdb reprocessed the 5' RACE reads, with one entry per CDR3 protein and no DNA. The table for this sample gives 400,000 to 450,000 distinct CDR3 sequences. Sample: blood T cells: a sorted CD56 or NKG2C T cell subset, CD4+ or CD8+ T cells, or bulk PBMC T cells (not recorded which). The source of these receptors is a woman aged 18 to 75 in good health.

This chain uses TRBV2 with TRBJ2-2; no DNA is available, so the TRBD2 call from TCRdb remains unchecked. Germline V gives CDR1 SNHLY, CDR2 FYNNEI. This CDR3 region has 15 residues. The CDR3 here is CASTGTSGSTGELFF.

J is TRBJ1-6 and V is TRBV19; the D call of TRBD1 rests on TCRdb alone, since no DNA is present to check it. Per germline, CDR1 LNHDA and CDR2 SQIVND (reference sequence). The CDR3 consists of 13 residues. CDR3: CASTGQGDSPLHF.

The V call is TRBV9, the J call TRBJ2-1; the TRBD2 assignment by TCRdb is unverifiable without DNA. CDR1 SGDLS and CDR2 YYNGEE come from the germline V gene. This CDR3 region has 15 residues. The CDR3 here is CASSVGVDSNNEQFF.

J is TRBJ1-1 and V is TRBV14. Germline loops: CDR1 SGHDN, CDR2 FVKESK. The CDR3 is made up of 13 amino acids. The CDR3 reads CASSQEFNTEAFF.

This chain connects TRBV12-3 or TRBV12-4 to TRBJ2-2; TCRdb calls TRBD1, which cannot be checked without DNA. The CDR3 totals 13 residues. CDR3 sequence: CASSLGVTGELFF.

CDR3 residues: CASNWGSNSPLHF. This chain connects TRBV6-5 to TRBJ1-6. The CDR3 has 13 amino acids. From germline, CDR1 is MNHEY and CDR2 SVGAGI.

The gene calls are TRBV20-1 and TRBJ2-3; the TCRdb D gene call, TRBD2, has no DNA to confirm it. CDR1 and CDR2 (germline): DFQATT, SNEGSKA (reference sequence). The CDR3 is 20 amino acids. The CDR3 here is CSANPGGTSGWIRGTDTQYF.

V usage is TRBV6-5 and J usage is TRBJ2-3; as DNA is missing, the TRBD2 call by TCRdb cannot be tested. The CDR3 extends over 16 amino acids. CDR1 is MNHEY, CDR2 SVGAGI, per germline. CDR3 protein: CASSSGTSGITDTQYF.

The chain uses TRBV11-2 and TRBJ2-2. This CDR3 spans 15 amino acids. Germline assignment: CDR1 SGHAT and CDR2 FQNNGV. CDR3 protein: CASSRSVPNTGELFF. The complete variable domain, with remaining parts taken from reference TRBV11-2 and TRBJ2-2, reads EAGVAQSPRYKIIEKRQSVAFWCNPISGHATLYWYQQILGQGPKLLIQFQNNGVVDDSQLPKDRFSAERLKGVDSTLKIQPAKLEDSAVYLCASSRSVPNTGELFFGEGSRLTVL.

This chain connects TRBV27 to TRBJ2-1; TCRdb lists TRBD2, though no DNA is available to test this call. The CDR3 has 15 residues. Germline lookup yields CDR1 MNHEY and CDR2 SMNVEV (reference sequence). CDR3: CASRTGLVKINEQFF.